The rows below give T cell receptor beta chains drawn from one sample of a study of T cells in Graves' hyperthyroidism and ophthalmopathy. TCRdb reprocessed the multiplex PCR reads via MiXCR and lists one record per CDR3 protein. The table lists about half a million distinct CDR3 sequences, roughly 20% of them singletons. Sequencing was performed on blood. The receptors here all came from a man between 18 and 35 years old with Graves' hyperthyroidism. The CDR3 runs from the conserved cysteine through the conserved F or W. Fields, in order: V gene, clone size, J gene, D gene, CDR3 protein, CDR3 DNA. The D gene is left open where the match is weak. Part of the rows lack a size; the others show once, few, many or a class for expanded clones.

V: TRBV9
size: .
J: TRBJ2-5
D: TRBD2
CDR3: CASSPASGEETQYF
DNA: TGTGCCAGCAGCCCGGCTAGCGGGGAAGAGACCCAGTACTTC

V: TRBV27
size: .
J: TRBJ2-5
D: .
CDR3: CASSQGTWEGETQYF
DNA: TGTGCCAGCAGTCAGGGGACGTGGGAGGGGGAGACCCAGTACTTC

V: TRBV2
size: many
J: TRBJ1-1
D: .
CDR3: CASSGKGANTEAFF
DNA: TGTGCCAGCAGTGGAAAGGGCGCGAACACTGAAGCTTTCTTT

V: TRBV13
size: few
J: TRBJ1-1
D: .
CDR3: CASSLGLGGLEAFF
DNA: TGTGCCAGCAGCTTAGGCCTCGGAGGGCTTGAAGCTTTCTTT

V: TRBV20-1
size: many
J: TRBJ2-7
D: .
CDR3: CSARGAAAYEQYF
DNA: TGCAGTGCTAGAGGGGCGGCAGCCTACGAGCAGTACTTC

V: TRBV20-1
size: many
J: TRBJ1-5
D: .
CDR3: CSARDPGGNQPQHF
DNA: TGCAGTGCCCGGGACCCCGGAGGGAATCAGCCCCAGCATTTT

V: TRBV6-1
size: few
J: TRBJ1-2
D: .
CDR3: CASRQTGSYYGYTF
DNA: TGTGCCAGCAGGCAAACAGGCTCATACTATGGCTACACCTTC

V: TRBV15
size: many
J: TRBJ2-7
D: .
CDR3: CATSRDPGTTYEQYF
DNA: TGTGCCACCAGCAGAGACCCCGGAACAACCTACGAGCAGTACTTC

V: TRBV13
size: many
J: TRBJ2-2
D: .
CDR3: CASNPRSTGELFF
DNA: TGTGCCAGCAATCCCAGGTCCACCGGGGAGCTGTTTTTT

V: TRBV28
size: many
J: TRBJ2-7
D: TRBD1
CDR3: CASSPGQGTTYEQYF
DNA: TGTGCCAGCAGTCCGGGACAGGGGACCACCTACGAGCAGTACTTC

V: TRBV7-9
size: many
J: TRBJ2-7
D: .
CDR3: CASSTQDLNEQYF
DNA: TGTGCCAGCAGCACCCAGGACCTAAACGAGCAGTACTTC

V: TRBV12-3/TRBV12-4
size: many
J: TRBJ1-1
D: .
CDR3: CASSFGGPWTEAFF
DNA: TGTGCCAGCAGTTTTGGGGGACCGTGGACTGAAGCTTTCTTT

V: TRBV7-8
size: .
J: TRBJ2-7
D: .
CDR3: CASKSAQTGYEQYF
DNA: TGTGCCAGCAAGTCGGCGCAGACCGGGTACGAGCAGTACTTC

V: TRBV6-5
size: many
J: TRBJ1-5
D: .
CDR3: CASSYSSTGGDQPQHF
DNA: TGTGCCAGCAGTTACTCGAGCACAGGTGGAGATCAGCCCCAGCATTTT

V: TRBV6-4
size: many
J: TRBJ1-2
D: .
CDR3: CASSDETGTSSLGRNDGYTF
DNA: TGTGCCAGCAGTGACGAGACGGGTACAAGCTCCCTCGGCCGTAATGATGGCTACACCTTC

V: TRBV7-9
size: .
J: TRBJ2-7
D: TRBD2
CDR3: CASRTGGALTYEQYF
DNA: TGTGCCAGCAGGACGGGGGGGGCCCTCACGTACGAGCAGTACTTC

V: TRBV18
size: once
J: TRBJ1-5
D: TRBD1
CDR3: CASSSSGQLSNQPQHF
DNA: TGTGCCAGCTCATCTTCGGGACAGCTTAGCAATCAGCCCCAGCATTTT

V: TRBV7-3
size: few
J: TRBJ2-7
D: TRBD1
CDR3: CASSTGQGTEQYF
DNA: TGTGCCAGCAGCACGGGACAGGGAACCGAGCAGTACTTC

V: TRBV6-1
size: many
J: TRBJ2-5
D: TRBD1
CDR3: CASRRDRKFQETQYF
DNA: TGTGCCAGCAGAAGGGACAGGAAATTCCAAGAGACCCAGTACTTC

V: TRBV28
size: many
J: TRBJ1-2
D: .
CDR3: CASSFGQAPRYTF
DNA: TGTGCCAGCAGTTTCGGGCAGGCCCCCCGCTACACCTTC

V: TRBV27
size: many
J: TRBJ1-2
D: .
CDR3: CASSFGQAGGYTF
DNA: TGTGCCAGCAGTTTCGGTCAGGCGGGCGGCTACACCTTC

V: TRBV20-1
size: many
J: TRBJ1-2
D: TRBD1
CDR3: CSASGGQGYDYTF
DNA: TGCAGTGCTAGTGGAGGACAGGGTTACGACTACACCTTC

V: TRBV6-1
size: .
J: TRBJ2-2
D: .
CDR3: CASSEYRRLYGDLFF
DNA: TGTGCCAGCAGTGAATATCGCCGGCTTTACGGGGATCTGTTTTTT

V: TRBV10-2
size: .
J: TRBJ1-5
D: .
CDR3: CASTSGHVNQPQHF
DNA: TGCGCCAGCACTTCGGGACATGTCAATCAGCCCCAGCATTTT

V: TRBV11-2
size: many
J: TRBJ2-7
D: .
CDR3: CASSLDPTETSYEQYF
DNA: TGTGCCAGCAGCTTAGATCCGACAGAGACGTCCTACGAGCAGTACTTC

V: TRBV6-2/TRBV6-3
size: many
J: TRBJ1-2
D: .
CDR3: CASGYKSAGWPHTF
DNA: TGTGCCAGCGGTTACAAGTCGGCAGGGTGGCCTCACACCTTC

V: TRBV5-1
size: .
J: TRBJ2-5
D: .
CDR3: CASSHTGQIETQYF
DNA: TGCGCCAGCAGCCATACAGGGCAAATCGAGACCCAGTACTTC

V: TRBV6-5
size: few
J: TRBJ2-3
D: TRBD2
CDR3: CASSFLPGGGGDTQYF
DNA: TGTGCCAGCAGTTTCCTTCCAGGCGGGGGAGGAGATACGCAGTATTTT

V: TRBV6-1
size: .
J: TRBJ2-5
D: .
CDR3: CASRWNIQETQYF
DNA: TGTGCCAGCCGGTGGAACATTCAAGAGACCCAGTACTTC

V: TRBV19
size: .
J: TRBJ1-1
D: .
CDR3: CASKSSRMNTEAFF
DNA: TGTGCCTCAAAGTCGAGCAGGATGAACACTGAAGCTTTCTTT

V: TRBV5-1
size: many
J: TRBJ2-5
D: TRBD1
CDR3: CASSLVQGGQETQYF
DNA: TGCGCCAGCAGCTTGGTACAGGGGGGCCAAGAGACCCAGTACTTC

V: TRBV2
size: many
J: TRBJ2-5
D: .
CDR3: CASVIRLQEPQETQYF
DNA: TGTGCCAGCGTGATAAGGCTACAGGAGCCTCAAGAGACCCAGTACTTC

V: TRBV20-1
size: few
J: TRBJ2-7
D: .
CDR3: CSAGGGQYYEQYF
DNA: TGCAGTGCTGGGGGGGGACAGTACTACGAGCAGTACTTC

V: TRBV27
size: .
J: TRBJ2-7
D: TRBD2
CDR3: CASSGWGGSYEQYF
DNA: TGTGCCAGCAGTGGATGGGGGGGGTCCTACGAGCAGTACTTC

V: TRBV6-2/TRBV6-3
size: many
J: TRBJ2-2
D: .
CDR3: CASSPAWAGELFF
DNA: TGTGCCAGCAGTCCTGCCTGGGCCGGGGAGCTGTTTTTT

V: TRBV30
size: many
J: TRBJ1-1
D: .
CDR3: CAWSKPAEAFF
DNA: TGTGCCTGGAGTAAACCTGCCGAAGCTTTCTTT

V: TRBV29-1
size: .
J: TRBJ1-1
D: .
CDR3: CSATELNTEAFF
DNA: TGCAGCGCAACAGAATTGAACACTGAAGCTTTCTTT

V: TRBV3-1
size: .
J: TRBJ2-2
D: .
CDR3: CASSQDAARHGELFF
DNA: TGTGCCAGCAGCCAAGACGCCGCTAGGCACGGGGAGCTGTTTTTT

V: TRBV30
size: few
J: TRBJ1-1
D: .
CDR3: CAWRYGLNTEAFF
DNA: TGTGCCTGGAGATATGGGCTCAACACTGAAGCTTTCTTT

V: TRBV12-3/TRBV12-4
size: .
J: TRBJ2-5
D: .
CDR3: CASSLGLMGAGETQYF
DNA: TGTGCCAGCAGCCTTGGCCTGATGGGGGCTGGAGAGACCCAGTACTTC

V: TRBV9
size: many
J: TRBJ1-2
D: .
CDR3: CASSVGGVANYGYTF
DNA: TGTGCCAGCAGCGTAGGAGGGGTCGCCAACTATGGCTACACCTTC

V: TRBV28
size: many
J: TRBJ2-7
D: .
CDR3: CASSSRSGGEYF
DNA: TGTGCCAGCAGTTCCAGGTCCGGGGGCGAGTACTTC

V: TRBV2
size: many
J: TRBJ2-7
D: .
CDR3: CASREGQSYEQYF
DNA: TGTGCCAGCCGTGAGGGGCAGTCCTACGAGCAGTACTTC

V: TRBV12-3/TRBV12-4
size: few
J: TRBJ2-6
D: TRBD2
CDR3: CASSPRGGGSGANVLTF
DNA: TGTGCCAGCAGCCCCCGGGGGGGAGGCTCTGGGGCCAACGTCCTGACTTTC

V: TRBV18
size: many
J: TRBJ2-5
D: .
CDR3: CAKRDRRETQYF
DNA: TGTGCCAAACGGGATCGGCGGGAGACCCAGTACTTC